This T cell receptor (beta chain) comes out of a study of T cell changes during pregnancy in multiple sclerosis (dated by TCRdb to about 2019). For context, the study as a whole: The study examined how the T cell repertoire changed over the course of pregnancy in women with multiple sclerosis.

Receptor amplification or capture employed the immunoSEQ multiplex PCR assay. TCRdb limited this immuneACCESS table to in-frame rearrangements with V and J called. A share of clones is missing; checked studies link under half to unresolved V genes, and the rest is unexplained. Present in this sample are approximately 70,000 clones, just over 90% of which were seen just once. The ten largest account for more than 1.4% of the sample. As concerns this clone: Its recognized antigen is unknown. Base quality data are lacking; no much larger clone is found one base away.

The TCR was taken from a female donor with multiple sclerosis, enrolled in a pregnancy study. The material sequenced was peripheral blood, taken after pregnancy.

CDR3 region: CASSVSSGRGLSTDTQYF. In nucleotide form, the sequence is TGTGCCAGCAGCGTTTCTAGCGGGAGGGGCCTTAGCACAGATACGCAGTATTTT. The V and J segments used are TRBV9 and TRBJ2-3; 12 junctional bases match TRBD2. CDR1 and CDR2, per the germline V gene, are SGDLS and YYNGEE. The CDR3 starts with the cysteine, ends with the phenylalanine, and has 18 residues. Only CDR3 DNA remains: 54 bases, in frame from the first base. Trimming takes 2 bases off V and 0 bases off J; junction bases not matched to a gene: 7.